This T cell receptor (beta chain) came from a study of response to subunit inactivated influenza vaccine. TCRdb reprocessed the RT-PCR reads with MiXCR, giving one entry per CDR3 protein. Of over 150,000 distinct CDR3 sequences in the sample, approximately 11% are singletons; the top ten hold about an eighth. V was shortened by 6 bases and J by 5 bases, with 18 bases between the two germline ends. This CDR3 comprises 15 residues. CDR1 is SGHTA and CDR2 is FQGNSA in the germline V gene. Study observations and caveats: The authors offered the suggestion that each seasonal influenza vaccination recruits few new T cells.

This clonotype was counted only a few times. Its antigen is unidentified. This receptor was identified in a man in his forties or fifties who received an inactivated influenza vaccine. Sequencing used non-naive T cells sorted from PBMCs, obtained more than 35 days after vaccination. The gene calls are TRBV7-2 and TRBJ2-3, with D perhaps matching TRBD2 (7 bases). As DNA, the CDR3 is TGTGCCAGCAGTTCTAGACGGGGGGCCGAAGATACGCAGTATTTT. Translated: CASSSRRGAEDTQYF. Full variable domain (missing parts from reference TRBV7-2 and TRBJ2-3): GAGVSQSPSNKVTEKGKDVELRCDPISGHTALYWYRQSLGQGLEFLIYFQGNSAPDKSGLPSDRFSAERTGGSVSTLTIQRTQQEDSAVYLCASSSRRGAEDTQYFGPGTRLTVL.